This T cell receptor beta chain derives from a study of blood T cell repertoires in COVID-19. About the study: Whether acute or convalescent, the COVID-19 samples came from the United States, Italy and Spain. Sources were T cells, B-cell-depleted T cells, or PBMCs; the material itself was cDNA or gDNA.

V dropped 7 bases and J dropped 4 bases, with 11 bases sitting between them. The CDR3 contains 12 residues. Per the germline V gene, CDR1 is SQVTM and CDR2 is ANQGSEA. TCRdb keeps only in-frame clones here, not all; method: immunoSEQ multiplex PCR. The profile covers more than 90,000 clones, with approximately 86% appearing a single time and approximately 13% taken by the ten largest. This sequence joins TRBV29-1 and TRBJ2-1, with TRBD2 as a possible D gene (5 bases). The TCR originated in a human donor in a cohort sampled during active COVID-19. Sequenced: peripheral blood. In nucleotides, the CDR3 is TGCAGCGCTGGGCGGGTTTACAATGAGCAGTTCTTC. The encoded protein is CSAGRVYNEQFF.